Listed below are T cell receptor beta chains from one sample, sequenced in a study of cytomegalovirus exposure and HLA in healthy donors. Method: immunoSEQ multiplex PCR; TCRdb's copy keeps in-frame clones and lacks some. The repertoire holds roughly 180,000 clones, with roughly 88% as singletons. Sequencing used PBMCs. These receptors were obtained from a man aged 18 to 35 in good health and CMV-seropositive. Both conserved end residues are part of each CDR3. Each record gives: D gene, clone size, J gene, V gene, CDR3 protein, CDR3 DNA. D genes are given only for firm matches. Expanded clones are given a class, and other clones once, few, many or no size at all.

>TRBD1|-|TRBJ1-2|TRBV10-3
CAIRGDRGSPVGYGYTF
TGTGCCATTAGAGGGGACAGGGGGTCCCCTGTCGGGTATGGCTACACCTTC
>TRBD1|-|TRBJ1-1|TRBV5-1
CASSWRQGNTEAFF
TGCGCCAGCAGCTGGAGACAGGGGAACACTGAAGCTTTCTTT
>-|-|TRBJ2-5|TRBV4-1
CASSQVRETQYF
TGCGCCAGCAGCCAAGTCCGGGAGACCCAGTACTTC
>-|few|TRBJ1-4|TRBV28
CASNGISGKLFF
TGTGCCAGCAACGGAATTTCAGGAAAACTGTTTTTT
>-|-|TRBJ2-7|TRBV7-6
CASSFSEAGYEQYF
TGTGCCAGCAGCTTTAGCGAGGCCGGCTACGAGCAGTACTTC
>-|once|TRBJ1-1|TRBV30
CAWNREPNTEAFF
TGTGCCTGGAACCGGGAACCTAACACTGAAGCTTTCTTT
>-|-|TRBJ1-6|TRBV11-2
CASSLNRDIGSPLHF
TGTGCCAGCAGCTTAAACCGGGACATTGGTTCACCCCTCCACTTT
>-|-|TRBJ1-3|TRBV6-1
CASTLDKGNTIYF
TGTGCCAGCACCCTTGACAAGGGAAACACCATATATTTT
>TRBD2|once|TRBJ2-3|TRBV5-4
CASSPGTSGGPGTDTQYF
TGTGCCAGCAGCCCAGGGACTAGCGGGGGGCCTGGCACAGATACGCAGTATTTT
>TRBD2|-|TRBJ2-1|TRBV19
CASSPLAGADEQFF
TGTGCCAGTAGTCCCCTAGCGGGGGCAGATGAGCAGTTCTTC
>-|few|TRBJ1-2|TRBV14
CASSRTQTMAYGYTF
TGTGCCAGCAGCCGAACGCAGACAATGGCCTATGGCTACACCTTC
>TRBD2|-|TRBJ2-1|TRBV4-3
CASSQLAGGYYNEQFF
TGCGCCAGCAGCCAGCTAGCGGGGGGCTATTACAATGAGCAGTTCTTC
>-|-|TRBJ2-1|TRBV5-1
CASRRDYEQFF
TGCGCCAGCAGGCGTGACTATGAGCAGTTCTTC
>-|-|TRBJ2-3|TRBV4-1
CASSQDGSGSTDTQYF
TGCGCCAGCAGCCAAGATGGGAGCGGAAGCACAGATACGCAGTATTTT
>-|-|TRBJ1-1|TRBV27
CASSHHLWTSNTEAFF
TGTGCCAGCAGCCATCACCTTTGGACAAGCAACACTGAAGCTTTCTTT
>TRBD1|-|TRBJ1-4|TRBV19
CASGRDRGGINEKLFF
TGTGCCAGTGGGCGGGACAGGGGAGGAATCAATGAAAAACTGTTTTTT
>-|once|TRBJ2-3|TRBV6-1
CASSAGTRLDTQYF
TGTGCCAGCAGTGCTGGGACACGATTAGATACGCAGTATTTT
>-|-|TRBJ2-5|TRBV6-1
CASSERGGGGETQYF
TGTGCCAGCAGTGAAAGGGGAGGGGGAGGGGAGACCCAGTACTTC
>-|-|TRBJ1-3|TRBV9
CASSVGGTLGNTIYF
TGTGCCAGCAGCGTAGGTGGGACACTTGGAAACACCATATATTTT
>-|-|TRBJ2-3|TRBV5-1
CASSLGLTDTQYF
TGCGCCAGCAGCTTGGGGCTCACAGATACGCAGTATTTT
>-|-|TRBJ1-2|TRBV30
CAWSPKFRTANYGYTF
TGTGCCTGGAGTCCTAAATTCAGGACAGCTAACTATGGCTACACCTTC
>-|-|TRBJ2-7|TRBV6-1
CASSEGSFQDNRSYEQYF
TGTGCCAGCAGTGAAGGCTCCTTCCAGGATAACCGCTCCTACGAGCAGTACTTC
>-|-|TRBJ2-3|TRBV7-2
CASSLAGPTDTQYF
TGTGCCAGCAGCTTAGCGGGGCCCACAGATACGCAGTATTTT
>TRBD2|-|TRBJ2-1|TRBV5-4
CASSLTTSGGPPMWREQFF
TGTGCCAGCAGCCTTACGACTAGCGGGGGGCCCCCTATGTGGCGTGAGCAGTTCTTC
>-|-|TRBJ2-7|TRBV6-1
CASRPGTRKEYEQYF
TGTGCCAGCAGACCCGGGACAAGGAAAGAATACGAGCAGTACTTC
>TRBD1|once|TRBJ2-3|TRBV7-6
CASSQRPPGQGADTQYF
TGTGCCAGCAGCCAACGGCCACCGGGACAGGGGGCAGATACGCAGTATTTT
>TRBD1|-|TRBJ1-4|TRBV7-9
CSSSLGTAGLNEKLFF
TGTTCCAGCAGCTTAGGGACAGCGGGGCTGAATGAAAAACTGTTTTTT
>TRBD2|-|TRBJ2-1|TRBV9
CASSERGAGYNEQFF
TGTGCCAGCAGCGAGCGGGGGGCGGGGTACAATGAGCAGTTCTTC
>-|-|TRBJ1-2|TRBV5-6
CASSFRSTYGYTF
TGTGCCAGCAGCTTTAGGAGCACCTATGGCTACACCTTC
>TRBD2|-|TRBJ2-7|TRBV4-1
CASSQVDLGLSMGEQYF
TGCGCCAGCAGCCAAGTGGACCTGGGACTATCCATGGGGGAGCAGTACTTC
>TRBD1|-|TRBJ1-6|TRBV7-9
CASSSETGRDSPLHF
TGTGCCAGCAGCTCCGAGACAGGGCGAGATTCACCCCTCCACTTT
>-|once|TRBJ2-5|TRBV6-1
CASSVRGSETQYF
TGTGCCAGCAGTGTTAGGGGCTCAGAGACCCAGTACTTC
>-|-|TRBJ1-2|TRBV19
CASSIEHLANYGYTF
TGTGCCAGTAGTATAGAACACCTAGCTAACTATGGCTACACCTTC
>-|few|TRBJ1-1|TRBV7-9
CASSLQQGENTEAFF
TGTGCCAGCAGCTTACAACAGGGTGAGAACACTGAAGCTTTCTTT
>TRBD1|-|TRBJ1-6|TRBV7-3
CASSLQGAYLSPLHF
TGTGCCAGCAGCCTACAGGGGGCGTATTTGTCACCCCTCCACTTT
>TRBD1|-|TRBJ2-4|TRBV7-8
CASSLGQGDKNIQYF
TGTGCCAGCAGCTTAGGCCAGGGGGACAAAAACATTCAGTACTTC
>-|-|TRBJ1-5|TRBV14
CASSLRGNNQPQHF
TGTGCCAGCAGCCTCCGGGGTAACAATCAGCCCCAGCATTTT
>TRBD1|-|TRBJ2-7|TRBV25-1
CASSERDSSSYEQYF
TGTGCCAGCAGTGAAAGGGACAGCTCCTCCTACGAGCAGTACTTC
>TRBD2|-|TRBJ2-5|TRBV4-3
CASSRYVAGGMETQYF
TGCGCCAGCAGCCGTTACGTAGCGGGGGGTATGGAGACCCAGTACTTC
>-|-|TRBJ1-2|TRBV5-1
CASSRSDSLYGYTF
TGCGCCAGCAGCCGAAGTGACAGTCTCTATGGCTACACCTTC
>TRBD2|-|TRBJ2-1|TRBV6-5
CASSLGLAGYNEQFF
TGTGCCAGCAGCCTGGGTTTAGCGGGATACAATGAGCAGTTCTTC
>-|-|TRBJ1-5|TRBV18
CASHGQLNQPQHF
TGTGCCAGCCACGGACAGTTAAATCAGCCCCAGCATTTT
>TRBD1|-|TRBJ2-3|TRBV4-1
CATTGGAGGTDTQYF
TGCGCCACGACAGGGGGGGCCGGGGGCACAGATACGCAGTATTTT
>-|few|TRBJ1-1|TRBV7-3
CASSFDRETEAFF
TGTGCCAGCAGCTTTGACCGGGAGACTGAAGCTTTCTTT
>TRBD1|-|TRBJ1-2|TRBV5-5
CASSLTGEYGYTF
TGTGCCAGCAGCTTGACAGGGGAGTATGGCTACACCTTC
>-|-|TRBJ2-2|TRBV9
CASSVSGRNHTGELFF
TGTGCCAGCAGCGTATCAGGCCGCAACCACACCGGGGAGCTGTTTTTT
>TRBD2|once|TRBJ2-1|TRBV5-1
CASSLSGGTNNEQFF
TGCGCCAGCAGCTTGAGCGGGGGGACAAACAATGAGCAGTTCTTC